This T cell receptor beta chain was sequenced for a study of T cell responses to AZD1222 COVID-19 vaccine. The wider study: Timing groups of about 4 and about 12 weeks for second doses were pooled.

Losses at the gene ends were 2 bases for V and 11 bases for J; bases not matched to a gene: 7. CDR1 and CDR2 (germline): MDHEN, SYDVKM. There are 15 residues in the CDR3. Measured with immunoSEQ multiplex PCR; TCRdb has only the in-frame clones, and not every one. The table includes about 140,000 clones, 91% detected once. Study results and limitations: Reports indicate that nearly half of spike-specific TCRs are directed at unmutated variant regions. Baseline testing showed seropositivity in only a handful of AZD1222 recipients. Spike-specific TCR breadth rose after two AZD1222 doses, and depth rose as well.

A word on this clone: No antigen is known for it.

The chain has TRBV28 and TRBJ1-4; TRBD1 agrees at 11 bases. The specimen comprised peripheral blood, sampled on day 0 of AZD1222 vaccination. The TCR was taken from an adult in good health. For the CDR3, the DNA is TGTGCCAGCAGTTTACCTGGGACAGGGGGGCTGAAACTGTTTTTT. Amino acids: CASSLPGTGGLKLFF.